This TCR beta chain was captured in a study of blood T cell repertoires in COVID-19. Study details: The analysed material was cDNA or gDNA that came from T cells, B-cell-depleted T cells, or PBMCs.

Enrollees, roughly 18 to 95 years old, lived in fewer than 25 US areas. Self-reported history from a screening survey and questionnaire set each donor's cohort. The study counted Cohort 3 donors as recovered given two negative PCRs, clearance, or symptom resolution. The CDR3 loop spans 15 amino acids. V dropped 2 bases and J dropped 7 bases, with 18 bases sitting between them. Germline V gives CDR1 SGHRS, CDR2 YFSETQ. The table came from immunoSEQ multiplex PCR; TCRdb's copy has only in-frame clones and leaves some out. The sample lists 250,000 to 300,000 clones; about 93% were seen once. This receptor was identified in a young woman who had recovered from COVID-19. V is TRBV5-1 and J is TRBJ1-2; the D gene is possibly TRBD1 (6 bases). The specimen was PBMCs or T cells enriched from blood (not recorded which). The CDR3 bases are TGCGCCAGCAGCTTATCCTTCCAGGGGACGGCTGGCTACACCTTC. Amino acid sequence: CASSLSFQGTAGYTF. Variable domain in full (rest from reference TRBV5-1 and TRBJ1-2): KAGVTQTPRYLIKTRGQQVTLSCSPISGHRSVSWYQQTPGQGLQFLFEYFSETQRNKGNFPGRFSGRQFSNSRSEMNVSTLELGDSALYLCASSLSFQGTAGYTFGSGTRLTVV.